These T cell receptor beta chains were read from a single sample in a study of beta chain features in type 1 diabetes. Data came from immunoSEQ multiplex PCR; TCRdb stores just in-frame clones and leaves some out. The sample carries roughly 330,000 clones, roughly 13% recorded once. The source material was naive CD4+ T cells from blood. Every receptor here comes from a woman younger than 30 with type 1 diabetes. The CDR3 runs from the conserved cysteine through the conserved F or W. Each record gives: CDR3 DNA, CDR3 protein, V gene, D gene, clone size, J gene, CDR3 length. D genes are given only for firm matches. The size entry is marked missing in some rows and otherwise reads once, few, many or a size class.

CDR3nt: TGTGCCAGCAGCGTACGGGATAGCGGGAGGATTTACAATGAGCAGTTCTTC
CDR3aa: CASSVRDSGRIYNEQFF
v_gene: TRBV9
d_gene: TRBD2
abundance: few
j_gene: TRBJ2-1
len: 17

CDR3nt: TGTGCCAGCGGTCGTCTAGGACAGGTGAACGAGCAGTACTTC
CDR3aa: CASGRLGQVNEQYF
v_gene: TRBV2
d_gene: TRBD1
abundance: few
j_gene: TRBJ2-7
len: 14

CDR3nt: TGTGCCACTACAGTCCAGGGATCCACAGATACGCAGTATTTT
CDR3aa: CATTVQGSTDTQYF
v_gene: TRBV10-3
d_gene: -
abundance: -
j_gene: TRBJ2-3
len: 14

CDR3nt: TGCGCCAGCAGCACAGGACAGGGAATTGGCTACACCTTC
CDR3aa: CASSTGQGIGYTF
v_gene: TRBV5-1
d_gene: TRBD1
abundance: -
j_gene: TRBJ1-2
len: 13

CDR3nt: TGTGCCAGCAGTCCCCGGGACAGGATTGAAGCTTTCTTT
CDR3aa: CASSPRDRIEAFF
v_gene: TRBV27
d_gene: TRBD1
abundance: -
j_gene: TRBJ1-1
len: 13

CDR3nt: TGTGCCAGCAGTTATCTAGCGGGAAGAGATACGCAGTATTTT
CDR3aa: CASSYLAGRDTQYF
v_gene: TRBV6-5
d_gene: TRBD2
abundance: -
j_gene: TRBJ2-3
len: 14

CDR3nt: TGTGCCAGCAGCTTAGTCTGGATTAGCTGGGGGGGAAATGAGCAGTTCTTC
CDR3aa: CASSLVWISWGGNEQFF
v_gene: TRBV7-9
d_gene: TRBD2
abundance: -
j_gene: TRBJ2-1
len: 17

CDR3nt: TGTGCCTGGAGAATCATACGAGGGTTCGGGACTGAAGCTTTCTTT
CDR3aa: CAWRIIRGFGTEAFF
v_gene: TRBV30
d_gene: -
abundance: few
j_gene: TRBJ1-1
len: 15

CDR3nt: TGCGCCAGCAGCGTGACAGACTCTGGGGCCAACGTCCTGACTTTC
CDR3aa: CASSVTDSGANVLTF
v_gene: TRBV5-1
d_gene: -
abundance: few
j_gene: TRBJ2-6
len: 15

CDR3nt: TGTGCCTGGAGTGCGGGGGGGAACTATGGCTACACCTTC
CDR3aa: CAWSAGGNYGYTF
v_gene: TRBV30
d_gene: -
abundance: -
j_gene: TRBJ1-2
len: 13

CDR3nt: TGCGCCAGCAGCGAAAGGACAGGGGGTACCTATGGCTACACCTTC
CDR3aa: CASSERTGGTYGYTF
v_gene: TRBV4-3
d_gene: TRBD1
abundance: few
j_gene: TRBJ1-2
len: 15

CDR3nt: TGTGCCATCAGTGGGGGCGGGAGGGCCGGCTACAATGAGCAGTTCTTC
CDR3aa: CAISGGGRAGYNEQFF
v_gene: TRBV10-3
d_gene: TRBD2
abundance: few
j_gene: TRBJ2-1
len: 16

CDR3nt: TGCGCCAGCAGGGGGGCTAGCTATGGCTACACCTTC
CDR3aa: CASRGASYGYTF
v_gene: TRBV5-1
d_gene: -
abundance: -
j_gene: TRBJ1-2
len: 12

CDR3nt: TGCGCCAGCAGCTTCCTAGCGGGAGCGGACACCGGGGAGCTGTTTTTT
CDR3aa: CASSFLAGADTGELFF
v_gene: TRBV5-1
d_gene: TRBD2
abundance: -
j_gene: TRBJ2-2
len: 16

CDR3nt: TGTGCCAGCAGGCCGACAGGACCCTATGGCTACACCTTC
CDR3aa: CASRPTGPYGYTF
v_gene: TRBV6-5
d_gene: -
abundance: -
j_gene: TRBJ1-2
len: 13

CDR3nt: TGTGCCAGTAGTCACGTAGCCACAGATACGCAGTATTTT
CDR3aa: CASSHVATDTQYF
v_gene: TRBV19
d_gene: -
abundance: -
j_gene: TRBJ2-3
len: 13

CDR3nt: TGTGCCAGCAGCTTGCGGGAGAGTATTAAGAATGAGCAGTTCTTC
CDR3aa: CASSLRESIKNEQFF
v_gene: TRBV9
d_gene: TRBD2
abundance: -
j_gene: TRBJ2-1
len: 15

CDR3nt: TGTGCCGCCGCGCTAGCGAACACCGGGGAGCTGTTTTTT
CDR3aa: CAAALANTGELFF
v_gene: TRBV28
d_gene: -
abundance: few
j_gene: TRBJ2-2
len: 13

CDR3nt: TGCGCCAGCAGCCAAGATTCACAGGGGTGGCAGCCCCAGCATTTT
CDR3aa: CASSQDSQGWQPQHF
v_gene: TRBV4-1
d_gene: TRBD1
abundance: -
j_gene: TRBJ1-5
len: 15

CDR3nt: TGCGCCAGCAGCCAGGGACTAGCGATCGCCGGGGAGCTGTTTTTT
CDR3aa: CASSQGLAIAGELFF
v_gene: TRBV5-1
d_gene: TRBD2
abundance: -
j_gene: TRBJ2-2
len: 15

CDR3nt: TGTGCCAGCAGATATGGACAGGGGAGTTACAATGAGCAGTTCTTC
CDR3aa: CASRYGQGSYNEQFF
v_gene: TRBV5-8
d_gene: TRBD1
abundance: -
j_gene: TRBJ2-1
len: 15

CDR3nt: TGTGCCAGCAGCTTAAGACAGTCGAAACCTTCTACTGAAGCTTTCTTT
CDR3aa: CASSLRQSKPSTEAFF
v_gene: TRBV5-4
d_gene: -
abundance: few
j_gene: TRBJ1-1
len: 16

CDR3nt: TGTGCCAGCAAAAGCGGCTCCCCCACAGATACGCAGTATTTT
CDR3aa: CASKSGSPTDTQYF
v_gene: TRBV28
d_gene: -
abundance: few
j_gene: TRBJ2-3
len: 14

CDR3nt: TGCGCCAGCAGCCGCCGGGACAGGGACTCCGGGGCCAACGTCCTGACTTTC
CDR3aa: CASSRRDRDSGANVLTF
v_gene: TRBV5-1
d_gene: TRBD1
abundance: -
j_gene: TRBJ2-6
len: 17

CDR3nt: TGTGCCAGCAGTGACCACACAGGGTACCAAGAGACCCAGTACTTC
CDR3aa: CASSDHTGYQETQYF
v_gene: TRBV25-1
d_gene: -
abundance: -
j_gene: TRBJ2-5
len: 15

CDR3nt: TGTGCCATCAGTGATCCGGGGGGGTCGGATACGCAGTATTTT
CDR3aa: CAISDPGGSDTQYF
v_gene: TRBV10-3
d_gene: TRBD2
abundance: few
j_gene: TRBJ2-3
len: 14

CDR3nt: TGTGCCAGCTCGGGGGGAGCCAAAAACATTCAGTACTTC
CDR3aa: CASSGGAKNIQYF
v_gene: TRBV18
d_gene: -
abundance: few
j_gene: TRBJ2-4
len: 13

CDR3nt: TGTGCCAGCAGGGGTTTAGCGGGAGGGCCAGACATTCAGTACTTC
CDR3aa: CASRGLAGGPDIQYF
v_gene: TRBV11-2
d_gene: TRBD2
abundance: -
j_gene: TRBJ2-4
len: 15

CDR3nt: TGTGCCAGTAGTATAGTCGGTGGCATTCAGTACTTC
CDR3aa: CASSIVGGIQYF
v_gene: TRBV19
d_gene: -
abundance: few
j_gene: TRBJ2-4
len: 12